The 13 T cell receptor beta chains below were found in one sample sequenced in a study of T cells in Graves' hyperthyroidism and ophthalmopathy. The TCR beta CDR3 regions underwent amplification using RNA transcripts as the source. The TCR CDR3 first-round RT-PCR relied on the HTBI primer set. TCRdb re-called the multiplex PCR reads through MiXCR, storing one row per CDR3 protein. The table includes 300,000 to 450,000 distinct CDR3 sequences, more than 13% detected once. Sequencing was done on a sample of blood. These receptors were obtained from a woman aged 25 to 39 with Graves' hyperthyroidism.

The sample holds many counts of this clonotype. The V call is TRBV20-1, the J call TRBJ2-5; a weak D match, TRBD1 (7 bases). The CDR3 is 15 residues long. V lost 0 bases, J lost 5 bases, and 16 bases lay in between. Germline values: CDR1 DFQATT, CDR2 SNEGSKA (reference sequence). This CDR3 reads CSARDLAGQLETQYF. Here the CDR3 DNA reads TGCAGTGCTAGAGATCTTGCGGGACAGCTTGAGACCCAGTACTTC.

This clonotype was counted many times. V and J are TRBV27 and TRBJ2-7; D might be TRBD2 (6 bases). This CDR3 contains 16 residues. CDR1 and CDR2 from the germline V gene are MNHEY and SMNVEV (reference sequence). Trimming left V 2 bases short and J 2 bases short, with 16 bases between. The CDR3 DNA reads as TGTGCCAGCAGTTTACGCCTAGCGAGACCTCCCTACGAGCAGTACTTC. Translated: CASSLRLARPPYEQYF.

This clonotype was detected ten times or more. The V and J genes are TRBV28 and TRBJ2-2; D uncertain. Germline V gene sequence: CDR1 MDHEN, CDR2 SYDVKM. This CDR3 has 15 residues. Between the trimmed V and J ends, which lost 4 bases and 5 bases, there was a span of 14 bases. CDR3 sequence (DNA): TGTGCCAGCAGTTCTGGGCGATCCTGGACCGGGGAGCTGTTTTTT. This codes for CASSSGRSWTGELFF. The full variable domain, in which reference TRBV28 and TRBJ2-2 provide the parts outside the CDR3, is DVKVTQSSRYLVKRTGEKVFLECVQDMDHENMFWYRQDPGLGLRLIYFSYDVKMKEKGDIPEGYSVSREKKERFSLILESASTNQTSMYLCASSSGRSWTGELFFGEGSRLTVL.

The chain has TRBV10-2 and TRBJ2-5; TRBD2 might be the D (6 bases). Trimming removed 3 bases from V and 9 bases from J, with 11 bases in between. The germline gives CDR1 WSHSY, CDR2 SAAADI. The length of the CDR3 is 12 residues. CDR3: CASSDPKRAQYF. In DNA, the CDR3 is TGCGCCAGCAGTGACCCTAAGCGGGCCCAGTACTTC.

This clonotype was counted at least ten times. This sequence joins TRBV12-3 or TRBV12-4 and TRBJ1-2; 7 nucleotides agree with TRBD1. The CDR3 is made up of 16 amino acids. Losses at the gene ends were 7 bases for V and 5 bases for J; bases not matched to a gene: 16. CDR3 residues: CASKLHGDSFVYGYTF. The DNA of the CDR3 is TGTGCCAGCAAGCTCCACGGGGACAGTTTTGTATATGGCTACACCTTC.

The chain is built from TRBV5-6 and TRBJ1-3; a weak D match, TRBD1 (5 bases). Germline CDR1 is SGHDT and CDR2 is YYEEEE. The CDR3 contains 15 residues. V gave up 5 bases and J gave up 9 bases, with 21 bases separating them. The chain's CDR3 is CASSSPGTNLGTIYF. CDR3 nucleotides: TGTGCCAGCAGTTCTCCCGGGACGAACCTTGGCACCATATATTTT.

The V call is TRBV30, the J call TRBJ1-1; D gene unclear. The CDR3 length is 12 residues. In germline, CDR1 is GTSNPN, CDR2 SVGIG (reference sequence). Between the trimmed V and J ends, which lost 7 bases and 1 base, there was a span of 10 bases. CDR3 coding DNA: TGTGCCTTAACCTGGCGGAACACTGAAGCTTTCTTT. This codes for CALTWRNTEAFF.

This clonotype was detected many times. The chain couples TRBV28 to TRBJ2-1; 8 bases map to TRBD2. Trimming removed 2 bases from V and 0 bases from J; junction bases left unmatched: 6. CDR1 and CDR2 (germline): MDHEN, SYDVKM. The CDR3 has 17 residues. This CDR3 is CASSLGKRESSYNEQFF. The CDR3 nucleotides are TGTGCCAGCAGTTTAGGAAAGCGGGAGAGCTCCTACAATGAGCAGTTCTTC.

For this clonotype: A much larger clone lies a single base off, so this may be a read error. The CDR3: CASFLREGTQYF. Written as DNA, the CDR3 is TGTGCCAGCTTCCTCAGGGAGGGGACCCAGTACTTC. The J gene is TRBJ2-5, the V gene TRBV2, with TRBD2 identical over 7 bases. The junction had 7 bases not matched to a gene; V was cut back by 8 bases and J by 7 bases. The CDR3 is 12 amino acids. Looked up from germline, CDR1 is SNHLY and CDR2 is FYNNEI.

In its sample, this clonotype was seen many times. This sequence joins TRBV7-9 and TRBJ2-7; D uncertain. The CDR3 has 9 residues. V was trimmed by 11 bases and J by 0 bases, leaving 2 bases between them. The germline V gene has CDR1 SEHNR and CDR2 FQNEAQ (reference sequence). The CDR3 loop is CAPSYEQYF. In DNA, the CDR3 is TGTGCCCCCTCCTACGAGCAGTACTTC.

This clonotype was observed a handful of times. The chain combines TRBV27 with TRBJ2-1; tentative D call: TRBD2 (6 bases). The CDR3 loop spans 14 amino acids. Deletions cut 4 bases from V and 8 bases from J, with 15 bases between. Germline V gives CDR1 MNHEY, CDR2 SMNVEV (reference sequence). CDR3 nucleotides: TGTGCCAGCAGTTCCTTACGACTAGTCGATGAGCAGTTCTTC. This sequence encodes CASSSLRLVDEQFF.

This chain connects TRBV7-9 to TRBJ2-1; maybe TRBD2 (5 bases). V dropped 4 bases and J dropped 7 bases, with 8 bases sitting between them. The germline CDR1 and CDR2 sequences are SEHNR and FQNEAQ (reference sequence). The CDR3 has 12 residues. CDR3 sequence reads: CASSSLANEQFF. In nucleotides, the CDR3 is TGTGCCAGCAGCTCTCTAGCTAATGAGCAGTTCTTC.

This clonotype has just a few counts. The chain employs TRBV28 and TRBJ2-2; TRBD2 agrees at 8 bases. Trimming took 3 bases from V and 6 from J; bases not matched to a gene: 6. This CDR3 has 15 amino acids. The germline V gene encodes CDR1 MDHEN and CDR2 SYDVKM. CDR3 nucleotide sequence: TGTGCCAGCAGTTTCCAAGCGGGGGTCTCCGGGGAGCTGTTTTTT. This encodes CASSFQAGVSGELFF. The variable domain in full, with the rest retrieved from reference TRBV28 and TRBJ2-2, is DVKVTQSSRYLVKRTGEKVFLECVQDMDHENMFWYRQDPGLGLRLIYFSYDVKMKEKGDIPEGYSVSREKKERFSLILESASTNQTSMYLCASSFQAGVSGELFFGEGSRLTVL.